The table lists the clone carrying this T cell receptor beta chain with a few counts. This sample was included in a study of patients and donors after allogeneic stem cell transplantation. CDR1 is SGHVS and CDR2 is FQNEAQ in the germline V gene. This CDR3 is 16 amino acids long. Trimming cost V 5 bases and J 4 bases; bases outside gene matches: 11. TCRdb independently ran MiXCR on the RT-PCR reads; one entry per CDR3 protein. The repertoire holds over 30,000 distinct CDR3 sequences, 37% seen once, with around 80% in the top ten. The material sequenced was blood, either unsorted or a sorted T cell fraction (not recorded which). The receptor was isolated from a human donor who was either an allogeneic HSCT recipient or a stem cell or donor lymphocyte infusion donor (not recorded which). It is not recorded whose cells these are; they may come from a transplant donor. V gene TRBV7-8 combines with J gene TRBJ1-3; 7 bases align to TRBD1. DNA of the CDR3: TGTGCCAGCAGCCTGGGGGACAGATTAGCCGGAAACACCATATATTTT. Translated: CASSLGDRLAGNTIYF. Complete variable domain (other parts from reference TRBV7-8 and TRBJ1-3): GAGVSQSPRYKVAKRGQDVALRCDPISGHVSLFWYQQALGQGPEFLTYFQNEAQLDKSGLPSDRFFAERPEGSVSTLKIQRTQQEDSAVYLCASSLGDRLAGNTIYFGEGSWLTVV.